The 9 T cell receptor beta chains in this list originate from one sample, sequenced in a study of cytomegalovirus exposure and HLA in healthy donors. The study ran its PCR with 60 Vbeta and 13 Jbeta primers. Clones were sequenced by immunoSEQ multiplex PCR, and TCRdb holds only the in-frame ones, with some missing. The sample shows approximately 130,000 clones, about 81% of them seen only once. Sequenced material: PBMCs. Every receptor here comes from a man in his forties in good health and CMV-seronegative.

The chain is built from TRBV4-3 and TRBJ2-2, with TRBD2 matching 9 bases. Germline V gives CDR1 LGHNA, CDR2 YSLEER. Losses at the gene ends were 0 bases for V and 1 base for J; bases not matched to a gene: 9. This CDR3 spans 19 amino acids. The CDR3 coding sequence is TGCGCCAGCAGCCAAGAACTACTGCTGACTAGCGGGAACACCGGGGAGCTGTTTTTT. It codes for CASSQELLLTSGNTGELFF.

This rearrangement joins TRBV19 to TRBJ2-1; 7 bases fit TRBD2. Germline CDR1 LNHDA, CDR2 SQIVND (reference sequence). The CDR3 totals 16 residues. The V gene end was trimmed by 3 bases and the J gene end by 0 bases; junction bases not matched to a gene: 5. The CDR3 nucleotides read TGTGCCAGTAGTATGAGCGGGATGAGCTCCTACAATGAGCAGTTCTTC. Translating gives CASSMSGMSSYNEQFF.

The chain employs TRBV11-3 and TRBJ1-6, with D tentatively TRBD1 (5 bases). CDR1 is SGHNT, CDR2 YENEEA, per germline. Trimming cost V 0 bases and J 11 bases, with 14 bases left between them. This CDR3 contains 15 residues. In DNA form, the CDR3 reads TGTGCCAGCAGCTTAGACCCCGGGCCAGGGACACCCCTCCACTTT. It translates to CASSLDPGPGTPLHF.

The chain couples TRBV25-1 to TRBJ1-3; 10 bases agree with TRBD1. The ends lost 6 bases at V and 4 bases at J; junction bases unmatched: 6. CDR3 length equals 15 residues. Per the germline V gene, CDR1 is MGHDK and CDR2 is SYGVNS. The CDR3 region is CASSRQGAGGNTIYF. The CDR3 DNA sequence: TGTGCCAGCAGCAGACAGGGGGCAGGGGGAAACACCATATATTTT.

The V gene is TRBV6-5, the J gene TRBJ1-5; 10 nucleotides agree with TRBD1. CDR3 length equals 13 residues. Germline loops: CDR1 MNHEY, CDR2 SVGAGI. J was trimmed by 7 bases and V by 5 bases; bases with no gene match: 2. CDR3 nucleotides: TGTGCCAGCAGTCGGGACAGGGGCCAGCCCCAGCATTTT. Residues: CASSRDRGQPQHF.

The chain combines TRBV7-6 with TRBJ1-1, with 9 positions matching TRBD1. CDR1 is SGHVS and CDR2 is FNYEAQ in the germline V gene. The junction had 3 bases not matched to a gene; V was cut back by 5 bases and J by 2 bases. This CDR3 has 14 residues. For the CDR3, the DNA is TGTGCCAGCAGCCAACAGGGGGCAAACACTGAAGCTTTCTTT. Translating it yields CASSQQGANTEAFF.

In the case of this clone: The germline gene is not matched at one end of the junction; a read error may be the cause. V is TRBV4-3 and J is TRBJ1-1, with D maybe TRBD1 (6 bases). Germline V CDR1 and CDR2: LGHNA, YSLEER. This CDR3 spans 15 amino acids. CDR3 nucleotides: TGCGCCGGCAGCCAAGCCGGACAGTTGAACACTGAAGCTTTCTTT. This gives the protein CAGSQAGQLNTEAFF.

The chain has TRBV5-1 and TRBJ1-4; D call uncertain. Germline lookup yields CDR1 SGHRS and CDR2 YFSETQ. The V and J ends lost 0 bases and 4 bases respectively, with 7 bases between them. The length of the CDR3 is 14 residues. The CDR3: CASSLDSINEKLFF. The CDR3 DNA is TGCGCCAGCAGCTTGGACAGTATTAATGAAAAACTGTTTTTT.

This clone was seen only a few times. The chain is built from TRBV19 and TRBJ2-5; 9 bases agree with TRBD1. J was trimmed by 2 bases and V by 7 bases; bases with no gene match: 11. The CDR3 is made up of 16 amino acids. Germline CDR1 is LNHDA and CDR2 is SQIVND (reference sequence). The CDR3 here is CASMGLTGGNQETQYF. CDR3 nucleotide sequence: TGTGCCAGTATGGGCCTGACAGGGGGTAATCAAGAGACCCAGTACTTC.